The source of this TCR beta chain is a study of blood T cells in healthy people across ages. Study-level points and caveats: Conclusively comparing naive with antigen-experienced cells was impossible with unsorted PBMCs. Roughly linear age-related decline in beta diversity appeared, significant by age about 40.

Concerning this clonotype itself: Its antigen remains unknown.

A minimum of 7 million PBMCs was isolated per sample. V was cut by 7 bases and J by 4 bases, with 18 bases left in between. The CDR3 extends over 15 amino acids. Germline V gives CDR1 MDHEN, CDR2 SYDVKM. PCR was performed a second time for about 6 to 11 cycles using a sample-barcoded 5' primer and a J-beta primer mix. MiXCR, applied by TCRdb to the 5' RACE reads, yields one record per CDR3 protein. The repertoire holds about 760,000 distinct CDR3 sequences, with about 56% as singletons. This rearrangement joins TRBV28 to TRBJ2-3; D may match TRBD1 or TRBD2 (6 bases each). This TCR came from a man aged 35-49 years in good health. The sample was blood. DNA for the CDR3: TGTGCCAGCATGTTTGGAGGGACACTGGCAGATACGCAGTATTTT. Its protein product is CASMFGGTLADTQYF.